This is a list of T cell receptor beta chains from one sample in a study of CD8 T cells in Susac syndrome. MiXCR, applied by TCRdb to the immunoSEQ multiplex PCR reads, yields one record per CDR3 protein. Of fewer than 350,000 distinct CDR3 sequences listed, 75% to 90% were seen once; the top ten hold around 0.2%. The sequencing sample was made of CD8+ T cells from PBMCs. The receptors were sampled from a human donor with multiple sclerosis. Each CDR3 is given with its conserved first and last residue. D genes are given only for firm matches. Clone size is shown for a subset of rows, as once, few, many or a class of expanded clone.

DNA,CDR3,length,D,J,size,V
TGTGCCAGCAGTACCGGTGTGGTGGGGAACACTGAAGCTTTCTTT,CASSTGVVGNTEAFF,15,NA,TRBJ1-1,NA,TRBV6-5
TGTGCCAGCATCGGGTGGGCCAACGAGCAGTACTTC,CASIGWANEQYF,12,NA,TRBJ2-7,NA,TRBV28
TGCGCCAGCAGCCTCTTCGCGGGGGGGATCTACGAGCAGTACTTC,CASSLFAGGIYEQYF,15,TRBD2,TRBJ2-7,NA,TRBV5-1
TGTGCCAGCAGCGGGGGGGGTTCCGCGGTCTACAATGAGCAGTTCTTC,CASSGGGSAVYNEQFF,16,TRBD2,TRBJ2-1,NA,TRBV7-8
TGTGCCAGCAGTTACGAACCCACGACTAGCGGGTCCCGCTCCTACAATGAGCAGTTCTTC,CASSYEPTTSGSRSYNEQFF,20,TRBD2,TRBJ2-1,NA,TRBV6-2/TRBV6-3
TGCAGTGCCCGAAAGACTAGCCTCCATGAGCAGTTCTTC,CSARKTSLHEQFF,13,TRBD2,TRBJ2-1,once,TRBV20-1
TGCAGTGACCTGGGAATTTACTATGGCTACACCTTC,CSDLGIYYGYTF,12,NA,TRBJ1-2,once,TRBV20-1
TGCAGTGCTAGGACCTCGGGGACTGAAGCTTTCTTT,CSARTSGTEAFF,12,NA,TRBJ1-1,once,TRBV20-1
TGTGCCAGCAGCTTAGGGGAGGGGCCCCTCACAGATACGCAGTATTTT,CASSLGEGPLTDTQYF,16,TRBD2,TRBJ2-3,NA,TRBV7-2
TGCAGTGCTATTGGGGACAGTGGACTCTACGAGCAGTACTTC,CSAIGDSGLYEQYF,14,TRBD1,TRBJ2-7,few,TRBV20-1
TGTGCCAGCAGTTTTGGGGCCTACAATGAGCAGTTCTTC,CASSFGAYNEQFF,13,NA,TRBJ2-1,NA,TRBV12-3/TRBV12-4
TGTGCCAGCAGTGACGTGGGAGGGTCCTACAATGAGCAGTTCTTC,CASSDVGGSYNEQFF,15,TRBD2,TRBJ2-1,NA,TRBV6-4
TGTGCCAGCAGCTTGGCAGGGGCTATCTATGGCTACACCTTC,CASSLAGAIYGYTF,14,NA,TRBJ1-2,NA,TRBV5-5
TGTGCCTGGAGGGTAGGTACTGAGCAGTTCTTC,CAWRVGTEQFF,11,NA,TRBJ2-1,once,TRBV30
TGTGCCAGCAGCTTGTTGGCGGGCAGGGGTTTAAACACCGGGGAGCTGTTTTTT,CASSLLAGRGLNTGELFF,18,NA,TRBJ2-2,NA,TRBV5-6
TGTGCCAGCAGTTACTCTGCAGGGACGATGGGTGGCTACACCTTC,CASSYSAGTMGGYTF,15,NA,TRBJ1-2,few,TRBV6-5
TGTGCCAGCGGGGGACAGTCCTACGAGCAGTACTTC,CASGGQSYEQYF,12,TRBD1,TRBJ2-7,few,TRBV7-9
TGTGCCATCAGTGAGCCGATACTAGCGCGGGAGCAGTACTTC,CAISEPILAREQYF,14,TRBD2,TRBJ2-7,NA,TRBV10-3
TGTGCCAGTGAGGGCTCTGGAAACACCATATATTTT,CASEGSGNTIYF,12,NA,TRBJ1-3,once,TRBV6-6
TGCAGTGCTAGAGCTTTGGTGTCTAGTGGGGTGGAGACCCAGTACTTC,CSARALVSSGVETQYF,16,NA,TRBJ2-5,NA,TRBV20-1
TGTGCCAGCAGTATTAGCGGGGGAAGTTCCTACGAGCAGTACTTC,CASSISGGSSYEQYF,15,TRBD2,TRBJ2-7,NA,TRBV6-1
TGTGCCTGGAGTGTACTGCATGTAGATACGCAGTATTTT,CAWSVLHVDTQYF,13,NA,TRBJ2-3,NA,TRBV30
TGTGCCACCAGCAGCACCGGGGCAGATACGCAGTATTTT,CATSSTGADTQYF,13,NA,TRBJ2-3,NA,TRBV15